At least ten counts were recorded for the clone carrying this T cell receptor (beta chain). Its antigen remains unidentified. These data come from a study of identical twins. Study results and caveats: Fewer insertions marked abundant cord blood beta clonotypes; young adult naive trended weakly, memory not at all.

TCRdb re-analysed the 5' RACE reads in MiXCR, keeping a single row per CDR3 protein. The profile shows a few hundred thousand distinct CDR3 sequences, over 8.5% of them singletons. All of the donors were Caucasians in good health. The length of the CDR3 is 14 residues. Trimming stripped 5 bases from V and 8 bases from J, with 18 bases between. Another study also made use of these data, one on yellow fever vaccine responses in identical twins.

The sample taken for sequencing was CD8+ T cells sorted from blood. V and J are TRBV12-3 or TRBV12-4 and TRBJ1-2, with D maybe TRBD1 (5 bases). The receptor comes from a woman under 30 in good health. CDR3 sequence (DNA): TGTGCCAGCAGTGCCTCGGTTGGGGCGCGAGGCTACACCTTC. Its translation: CASSASVGARGYTF.